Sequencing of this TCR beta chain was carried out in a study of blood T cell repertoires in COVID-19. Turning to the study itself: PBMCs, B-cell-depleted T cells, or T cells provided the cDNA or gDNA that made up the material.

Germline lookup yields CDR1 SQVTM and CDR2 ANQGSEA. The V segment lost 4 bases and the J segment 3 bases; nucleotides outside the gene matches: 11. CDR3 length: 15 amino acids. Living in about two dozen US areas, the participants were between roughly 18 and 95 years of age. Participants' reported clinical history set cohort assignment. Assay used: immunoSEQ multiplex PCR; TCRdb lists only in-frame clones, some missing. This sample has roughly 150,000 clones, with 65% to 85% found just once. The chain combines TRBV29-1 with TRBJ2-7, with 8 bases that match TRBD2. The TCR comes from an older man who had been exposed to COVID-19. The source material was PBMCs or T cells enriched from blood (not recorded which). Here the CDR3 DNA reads TGCAGCGTTGGCTCGGCGGGAGGTATCATCTACGAGCAGTACTTC. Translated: CSVGSAGGIIYEQYF.